This T cell receptor beta chain was documented in a study of CD8+ T cells in alopecia areata. The CDR3 is made up of 16 amino acids. CDR1 and CDR2 (germline): NSQYPW, LRSPGD (reference sequence). This clone was picked up a small number of times. The DNA translation disagrees with the TCRdb protein at residue 13, so the protein in this description comes from the DNA. Germline and genes here are mouse. The read gets to within 3 residues of the CDR3 end, and the germline J gene fills in the rest. RNA extraction and reverse transcription yielded cDNA as sequencing template. Sequencing used immunoSEQ multiplex PCR; TCRdb keeps in-frame clones, though not all of them. The sample shows roughly 110,000 clones, none of them appearing just once.

The chain couples TRBV1 to TRBJ1-3; D is uncertain. The sequencing sample was made of lesional skin. This TCR came from a C3H/HeJ mouse with alopecia areata. The MHC haplotype of this mouse line is H2-k. The DNA read from the CDR3 is TGCCCCTGCAGTGCAGAAGTCAGCCCTTCTGGAAATACG. It encodes CPCSAEVSPSGNT. The full CDR3 protein is CPCSAEVSPSGNTLYF. The variable domain in full, completed from reference TRBV1 and TRBJ1-3, reads VTLLEQNPRWRLVPRGQAVNLRCILKNSQYPWMSWYQQDLQKQLQWLFTLRSPGDKEVKSLPGADYLATRVTDTELRLQVANMSQGRTLYCPCSAEVSPSGNTLYFGEGSRLIVV.